One and the same sample provided the 10 T cell receptor beta chains below, sequenced in a study of shared T cell receptors in the human thymus. Clones were sequenced by immunoSEQ multiplex PCR, and TCRdb holds only the in-frame ones, with some missing. This repertoire shows 700,000 or so clones, approximately 85% found once; its top ten account for roughly 0.01%. The sample was also linked to a second study, of human thymus T cells.

The sample consisted of thymocytes. All receptors derive from a girl less than two years old with a congenital heart defect.

This chain connects TRBV9 to TRBJ1-2; 11 positions match TRBD1. Germline values: CDR1 SGDLS, CDR2 YYNGEE. The CDR3 is made up of 17 amino acids. With V trimmed by 3 bases and J by 8 bases, 15 bases remained unmatched. The CDR3 DNA reads TGTGCCAGCAGCGACCAAAACACGGACAGGGGGCGGTGGGGCTACACCTTC. It codes for CASSDQNTDRGRWGYTF.

This clone was seen once. V and J are TRBV19 and TRBJ2-1, with D possibly matching TRBD2 (5 bases). CDR1 and CDR2 from the germline V gene are LNHDA and SQIVND (reference sequence). The CDR3 sequence is 16 residues long. The V end lost 5 bases, the J end lost 3 bases, and 17 bases lay between the germline ends. The CDR3 sequence is CASSELRASRYNEQFF. In DNA form, the CDR3 reads TGTGCCAGTAGTGAATTGCGGGCTTCCCGCTACAATGAGCAGTTCTTC.

The gene calls are TRBV27 and TRBJ2-4, with D possibly being TRBD1 (6 bases). V lost 0 bases, J lost 6 bases, and 9 bases lay in between. The CDR3 length is 14 residues. Germline V gives CDR1 MNHEY, CDR2 SMNVEV (reference sequence). The CDR3 sequence: CASSLSLDRNIQYF. The CDR3 DNA follows: TGTGCCAGCAGTTTATCGCTGGACAGAAACATTCAGTACTTC.

With regard to this clone: The same CDR3 can be traced to other DNA sequences in this sample. The chain is built from TRBV9 and TRBJ1-1; the D is unclear. V was cut by 2 bases and J by 1 base, with 6 bases left in between. Germline CDR1 and CDR2: SGDLS and YYNGEE. The CDR3 has 13 amino acids. In DNA form, the CDR3 reads TGTGCCAGCAGCGTGAGGCAGAACACTGAAGCTTTCTTT. It specifies CASSVRQNTEAFF.

The chain joins TRBV5-6 to TRBJ1-4; 7 nucleotides match TRBD1. The V gene end was trimmed by 2 bases and the J gene end by 8 bases; junction bases not matched to a gene: 15. CDR1 is SGHDT, CDR2 YYEEEE, per germline. This CDR3 is built from 17 residues. The CDR3 bases are TGTGCCAGCAGCTTTTCGATAAACCAGGGACAGACCGAAAAACTGTTTTTT. It yields the protein CASSFSINQGQTEKLFF. Full variable domain (remainder filled in from reference TRBV5-6 and TRBJ1-4): DAGVTQSPTHLIKTRGQQVTLRCSPKSGHDTVSWYQQALGQGPQFIFQYYEEEERQRGNFPDRFSGHQFPNYSSELNVNALLLGDSALYLCASSFSINQGQTEKLFFGSGTQLSVL.

This clone showed up just once. V gene TRBV27 combines with J gene TRBJ2-3, with 7 nucleotides matching TRBD2. The CDR3 covers 16 residues. The J segment lost 4 bases and the V segment lost 3 bases, leaving 10 bases of the junction unmatched. CDR1 and CDR2 from the germline V gene are MNHEY and SMNVEV (reference sequence). In nucleotides, the CDR3 is TGTGCCAGCAGTTTGGGAGGGGATGGCTGTGCAGATACGCAGTATTTT. Translated, it gives CASSLGGDGCADTQYF.

This chain joins TRBV10-3 and TRBJ1-5; the D is unclear. The ends were cut back, 4 bases at V and 3 bases at J, with 10 bases in the middle. CDR1 is ENHRY and CDR2 is SYGVKD in the germline V gene. The CDR3 is 14 residues long. CDR3 loop: CAISVSRSNQPQHF. The DNA for the CDR3 is TGTGCCATCAGTGTGTCGAGGTCCAATCAGCCCCAGCATTTT.

The chain combines TRBV4-3 with TRBJ2-1, with 8 positions matching TRBD1. V gave up 6 bases and J gave up 5 bases; unmatched junction bases: 12. The germline V gene has CDR1 LGHNA and CDR2 YSLEER. This CDR3 contains 16 residues. The CDR3 reads CASRASWTGKDNEQFF. As DNA, the CDR3 is TGCGCCAGCAGAGCCTCATGGACAGGGAAAGACAATGAGCAGTTCTTC.

V usage is TRBV5-1 and J usage is TRBJ2-7; 7 bases are a match to TRBD1. Germline CDR1 and CDR2: SGHRS and YFSETQ. The CDR3 is 16 residues long. Trimming removed 1 base from V and 2 bases from J; junction bases left unmatched: 9. The CDR3 is CASSLLRGLHAYEQYF. Written as DNA, the CDR3 is TGCGCCAGCAGCTTGTTGAGGGGGCTTCACGCCTACGAGCAGTACTTC.

This chain joins TRBV2 and TRBJ1-1; D unclear. CDR1 and CDR2 (germline): SNHLY, FYNNEI. The ends were cut back, 4 bases at V and 3 bases at J, with 9 bases in the middle. CDR3 length equals 13 residues. The chain's CDR3 is CASSGFADTEAFF. In DNA form, the CDR3 reads TGTGCCAGCAGTGGGTTCGCAGACACTGAAGCTTTCTTT.